This T cell receptor beta chain emerged from a study of blood T cell repertoires in COVID-19. Study-wide background: Acute and convalescent COVID-19 samples came from the United States, Italy and Spain. T cells, B-cell-depleted T cells, or PBMCs provided the cDNA or gDNA that served as material.

Study processing details: Reference gene primer amplification gave nucleated cell count estimates. Profiled with immunoSEQ multiplex PCR; TCRdb holds only in-frame clones, not every one. V, J and clone size reflect that table, while D and trimming were determined from the DNA. The table includes tens of thousands of clones, 82% detected once. Trimming took off 1 base at V and 4 bases at J, with 7 bases between the two ends. The CDR3 is 13 amino acids. Germline lookup yields CDR1 MNHNS and CDR2 SASEGT. The chain uses TRBV6-1 and TRBJ1-2, with a weak D call TRBD1 (5 bases). The TCR sequence derives from a man aged 45 to 65 with active or convalescent COVID-19. Sequencing used peripheral blood. The CDR3 nucleotides read TGTGCCAGCAGTGAAGGACAGATCTATGGCTACACCTTC. It yields the protein CASSEGQIYGYTF.